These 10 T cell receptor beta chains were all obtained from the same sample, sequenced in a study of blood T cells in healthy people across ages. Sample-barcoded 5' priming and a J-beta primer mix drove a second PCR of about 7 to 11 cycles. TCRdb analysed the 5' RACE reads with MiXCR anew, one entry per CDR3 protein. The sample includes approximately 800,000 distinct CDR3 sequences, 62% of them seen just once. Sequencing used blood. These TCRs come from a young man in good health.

The CDR3 spells CASSLSRVLLYEQYF. In DNA form, the CDR3 reads TGTGCCAGCAGTTTAAGCAGGGTACTCCTCTACGAGCAGTACTTC. The chain carries TRBV12-3 or TRBV12-4 and TRBJ2-5; possibly TRBD1 for D (5 bases). With the DNA end fitting TRBJ2-7 better, the J assignment may be wrong. The length of the CDR3 is 15 residues.

CDR3 nucleotide sequence: TGTGCCAGCAGCAAAGCCGGTGGGCGTAGCTCCTACAATGAGCAGTTCTTC. As protein: CASSKAGGRSSYNEQFF. The rearrangement uses TRBV21-1 and TRBJ2-1; the DNA was not compared with TRBD1, the D call given in the table. TRBV21-1 is tagged as a pseudogene. The length of the CDR3 is 17 residues.

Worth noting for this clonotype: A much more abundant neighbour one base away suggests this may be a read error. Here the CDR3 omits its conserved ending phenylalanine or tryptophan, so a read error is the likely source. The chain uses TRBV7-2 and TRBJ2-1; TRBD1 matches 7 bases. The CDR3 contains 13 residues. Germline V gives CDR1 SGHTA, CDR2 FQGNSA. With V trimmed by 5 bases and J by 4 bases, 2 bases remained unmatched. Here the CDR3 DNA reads TGTGCCAGCAGCCAGGGACAGTACAATGAGCAGTTCTTA. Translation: CASSQGQYNEQFL.

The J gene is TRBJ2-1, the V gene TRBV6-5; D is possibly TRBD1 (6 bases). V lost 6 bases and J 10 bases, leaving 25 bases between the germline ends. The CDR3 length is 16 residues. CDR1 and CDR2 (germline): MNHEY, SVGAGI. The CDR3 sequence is CASSPTIDRLAYEQFF. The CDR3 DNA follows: TGTGCCAGCAGCCCCACAATTGACAGGTTAGCCTACGAGCAGTTCTTC.

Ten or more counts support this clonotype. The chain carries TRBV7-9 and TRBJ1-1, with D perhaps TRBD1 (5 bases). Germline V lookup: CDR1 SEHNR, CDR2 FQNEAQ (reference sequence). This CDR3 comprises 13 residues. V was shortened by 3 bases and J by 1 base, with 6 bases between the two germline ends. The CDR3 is CASSFQGNTEAFF. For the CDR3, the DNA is TGTGCCAGCAGCTTTCAGGGGAACACTGAAGCTTTCTTT.

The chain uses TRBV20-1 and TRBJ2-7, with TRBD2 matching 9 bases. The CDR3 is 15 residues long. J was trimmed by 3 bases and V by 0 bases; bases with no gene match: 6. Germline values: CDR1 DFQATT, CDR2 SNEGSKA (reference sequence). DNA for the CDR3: TGCAGTGCTAGAGAAGGTAGCGGGGGAGTCTACGAGCAGTACTTC. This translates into CSAREGSGGVYEQYF.

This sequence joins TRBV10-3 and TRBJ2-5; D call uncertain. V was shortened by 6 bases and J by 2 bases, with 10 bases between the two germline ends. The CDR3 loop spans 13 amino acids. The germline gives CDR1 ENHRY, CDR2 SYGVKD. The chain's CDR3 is CAISLDMQETQYF. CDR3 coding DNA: TGTGCCATCAGCTTAGATATGCAAGAGACCCAGTACTTC.

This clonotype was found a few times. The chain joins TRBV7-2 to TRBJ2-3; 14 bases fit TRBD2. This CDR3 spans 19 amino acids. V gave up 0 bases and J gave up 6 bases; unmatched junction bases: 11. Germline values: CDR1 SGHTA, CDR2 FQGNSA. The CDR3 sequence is CASSLAGLAGGLSWDTQYF. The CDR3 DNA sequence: TGTGCCAGCAGCTTAGCTGGACTAGCGGGGGGCCTATCTTGGGATACGCAGTATTTT. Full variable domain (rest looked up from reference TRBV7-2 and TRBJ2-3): GAGVSQSPSNKVTEKGKDVELRCDPISGHTALYWYRQSLGQGLEFLIYFQGNSAPDKSGLPSDRFSAERTGGSVSTLTIQRTQQEDSAVYLCASSLAGLAGGLSWDTQYFGPGTRLTVL.

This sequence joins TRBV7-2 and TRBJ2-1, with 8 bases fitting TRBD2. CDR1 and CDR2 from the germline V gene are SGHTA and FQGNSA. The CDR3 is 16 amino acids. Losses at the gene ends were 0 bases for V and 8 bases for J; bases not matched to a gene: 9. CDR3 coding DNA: TGTGCCAGCAGCTTAGCGCCGTCTAGCGGGTTTTATGAGCAGTTCTTC. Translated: CASSLAPSSGFYEQFF.

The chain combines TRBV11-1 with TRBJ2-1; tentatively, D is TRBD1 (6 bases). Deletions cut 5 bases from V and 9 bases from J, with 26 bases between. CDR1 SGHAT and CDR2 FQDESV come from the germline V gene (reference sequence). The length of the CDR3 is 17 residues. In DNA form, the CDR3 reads TGTGCCAGCAGCCCGGGACACGGGACGGCGCATCAGGGTGAGCAGTTCTTC. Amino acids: CASSPGHGTAHQGEQFF. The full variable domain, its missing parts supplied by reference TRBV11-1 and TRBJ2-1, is EAEVAQSPRYKITEKSQAVAFWCDPISGHATLYWYRQILGQGPELLVQFQDESVVDDSQLPKDRFSAERLKGVDSTLKIQPAELGDSAMYLCASSPGHGTAHQGEQFFGPGTRLTVL.